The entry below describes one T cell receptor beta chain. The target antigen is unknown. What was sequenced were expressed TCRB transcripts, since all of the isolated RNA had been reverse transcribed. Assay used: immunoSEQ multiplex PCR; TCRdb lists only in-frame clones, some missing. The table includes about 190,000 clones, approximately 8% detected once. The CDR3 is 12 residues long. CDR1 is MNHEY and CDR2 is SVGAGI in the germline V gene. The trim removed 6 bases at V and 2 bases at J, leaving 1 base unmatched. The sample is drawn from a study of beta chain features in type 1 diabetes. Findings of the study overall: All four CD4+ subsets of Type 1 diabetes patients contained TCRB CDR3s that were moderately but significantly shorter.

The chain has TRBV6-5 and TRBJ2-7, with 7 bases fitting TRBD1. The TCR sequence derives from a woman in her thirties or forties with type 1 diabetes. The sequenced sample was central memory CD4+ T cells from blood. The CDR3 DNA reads TGTGCCAGCAGACAGGGGCCCTACGAGCAGTACTTC. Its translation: CASRQGPYEQYF.